This entry lists 30 T cell receptor beta chains sequenced from one sample in a study of blood T cell repertoires in COVID-19. Clones were sequenced by immunoSEQ multiplex PCR, and TCRdb holds only the in-frame ones, with some missing. The table lists 180,000 or so clones, approximately 89% of them singletons, with approximately 0.8% in the top ten. Sequenced sample: PBMCs or T cells enriched from blood (not recorded which). The receptors here all came from a woman aged 18-29 years who had recovered from COVID-19.

J is TRBJ2-7 and V is TRBV30; tentative D call: TRBD1 (5 bases). CDR3 length: 12 amino acids. Germline assignment: CDR1 GTSNPN and CDR2 SVGIG (reference sequence). Trimming left V 6 bases short and J 4 bases short, with 13 bases between. As DNA, the CDR3 is TGTGCCTGTCAGACAAGGGGATACGAGCAGTACTTC. Residues: CACQTRGYEQYF.

This chain uses TRBV27 with TRBJ2-5; tentative D call: TRBD1 (6 bases). Trimming took 5 bases from V and 5 from J, leaving 18 bases between them. The CDR3 is 15 amino acids. The germline V gene encodes CDR1 MNHEY and CDR2 SMNVEV (reference sequence). The DNA of the CDR3 is TGTGCCAGCAGTCCGGACAGTACGGTAATGGAGACCCAGTACTTC. Protein sequence: CASSPDSTVMETQYF.

This chain uses TRBV7-9 with TRBJ2-2; possibly TRBD1 for D (5 bases). V gave up 5 bases and J gave up 2 bases, with 12 bases separating them. The length of the CDR3 is 15 residues. Germline lookup yields CDR1 SEHNR and CDR2 FQNEAQ (reference sequence). The CDR3 nucleotides read TGTGCCAGCAGCCCCTCGACAGTAAACACCGGGGAGCTGTTTTTT. As protein: CASSPSTVNTGELFF.

The V call is TRBV19, the J call TRBJ1-1; D might be TRBD1 (5 bases). Germline CDR1 LNHDA, CDR2 SQIVND (reference sequence). The germline V and J ends were trimmed by 6 bases and 6 bases, with 14 bases remaining between them. This CDR3 comprises 13 residues. The CDR3 coding sequence is TGTGCCAGTAGACCACCCCCGGGGGCTGAAGCTTTCTTT. This gives the protein CASRPPPGAEAFF.

This clone was detected only once. The V gene is TRBV5-5, the J gene TRBJ2-2; weak D call: TRBD1 (5 bases). The CDR3 length is 15 residues. Trimming took 0 bases from V and 6 from J, leaving 12 bases between them. The V gene's germline CDR1 is SGHKS and CDR2 YYEKEE (reference sequence). CDR3 protein: CASSLVVVQAGELFF. The DNA of the CDR3 is TGTGCCAGCAGCTTGGTTGTGGTACAGGCCGGGGAGCTGTTTTTT.

V and J are TRBV5-5 and TRBJ1-3, with 7 bases aligning to TRBD1. CDR1 and CDR2 from the germline V gene are SGHKS and YYEKEE (reference sequence). V trimming: 4 bases; J trimming: 14 bases; junction bases outside the gene matches: 15. The CDR3 runs 14 residues. The CDR3 nucleotides read TGTGCCAGCAGCCCCTCGGGACAGCTAGGAGTTGTATATTTT. Translation: CASSPSGQLGVVYF. Full variable domain (rest looked up from reference TRBV5-5 and TRBJ1-3): DAGVTQSPTHLIKTRGQQVTLRCSPISGHKSVSWYQQVLGQGPQFIFQYYEKEERGRGNFPDRFSARQFPNYSSELNVNALLLGDSALYLCASSPSGQLGVVYFGEGSWLTVV.

V and J are TRBV5-4 and TRBJ1-1; 8 bases map to TRBD1. The trim removed 0 bases at V and 5 bases at J, leaving 12 bases unmatched. The CDR3 length is 17 residues. Germline V gives CDR1 SGHNT, CDR2 YYREEE (reference sequence). The CDR3 DNA reads as TGTGCCAGCAGCTTGGCATTTAGACAGGGGCTTCGAACTGAAGCTTTCTTT. This gives the protein CASSLAFRQGLRTEAFF.

V gene TRBV4-1 combines with J gene TRBJ1-2, with a weak D call TRBD1 (5 bases). Trimming left V 4 bases short and J 3 bases short, with 12 bases between. The germline V gene encodes CDR1 MGHRA and CDR2 YSYEKL. CDR3 length equals 14 residues. The CDR3 is CASSPDIGDYGYTF. The CDR3 nucleotides read TGCGCCAGCAGCCCGGACATTGGAGACTATGGCTACACCTTC.

The chain carries TRBV28 and TRBJ1-5; TRBD1 is a possible D gene (6 bases). The V gene lost 1 base and the J gene lost 5 bases, with 9 bases spanning the gap. The germline V gene encodes CDR1 MDHEN and CDR2 SYDVKM. CDR3 size: 14 residues. In DNA, the CDR3 is TGTGCCAGCAGTTTATCAGGGGATCATCAGCCCCAGCATTTT. This codes for CASSLSGDHQPQHF. The whole variable domain, remainder taken from reference TRBV28 and TRBJ1-5, is DVKVTQSSRYLVKRTGEKVFLECVQDMDHENMFWYRQDPGLGLRLIYFSYDVKMKEKGDIPEGYSVSREKKERFSLILESASTNQTSMYLCASSLSGDHQPQHFGDGTRLSIL.

This clone was detected once. V usage is TRBV11-3 and J usage is TRBJ2-1; TRBD1 matches 7 bases. Trimming removed 4 bases from V and 5 bases from J; junction bases left unmatched: 2. The CDR3 consists of 13 residues. Germline V lookup: CDR1 SGHNT, CDR2 YENEEA. The CDR3 sequence: CASSSTGHNEQFF. The CDR3 coding sequence is TGTGCCAGCAGCTCGACAGGGCACAATGAGCAGTTCTTC. Drawing the rest from reference TRBV11-3 and TRBJ2-1, the complete variable domain is EAGVVQSPRYKIIEKKQPVAFWCNPISGHNTLYWYLQNLGQGPELLIRYENEEAVDDSQLPKDRFSAERLKGVDSTLKIQPAELGDSAVYLCASSSTGHNEQFFGPGTRLTVL.

The chain joins TRBV6-2 or TRBV6-3 to TRBJ1-5; possible D gene TRBD1, 6 bases. V dropped 7 bases and J dropped 3 bases, with 22 bases sitting between them. The germline V gene encodes CDR1 MNHEY and CDR2 SVGEGT. CDR3 length: 17 amino acids. The CDR3 DNA reads TGTGCCAGCACCCCTGGGGCAACACAGGGCCTCAATCAGCCCCAGCATTTT. Its translation is CASTPGATQGLNQPQHF.

V gene TRBV27 combines with J gene TRBJ2-3, with 7 bases lining up with TRBD2. Germline values: CDR1 MNHEY, CDR2 SMNVEV (reference sequence). V dropped 3 bases and J dropped 0; count of bases not matched to a gene: 18. The CDR3 loop spans 20 amino acids. CDR3 nucleotides: TGTGCCAGCAGTTTTGGCCGTCCAGCGGGAATAAGTTGGAGCACAGATACGCAGTATTTT. This codes for CASSFGRPAGISWSTDTQYF.

This clone occurred once. The gene calls are TRBV24-1 and TRBJ2-5; 7 bases agree with TRBD2. The CDR3 extends over 20 amino acids. Losses at the gene ends were 7 bases for V and 2 bases for J; bases not matched to a gene: 24. Germline lookup yields CDR1 KGHDR and CDR2 SFDVKD. The DNA of the CDR3 is TGTGCCACCAGCCCGGGAGGAGCCGCTAGCGGATGGGCCCATCAAGAGACCCAGTACTTC. Translated: CATSPGGAASGWAHQETQYF.

The chain has TRBV7-9 and TRBJ2-7, with D maybe TRBD1 (6 bases). The CDR3 loop spans 14 amino acids. V shed 2 bases and J shed 2 bases, with 10 bases lying between them. CDR1 and CDR2 (germline): SEHNR, FQNEAQ (reference sequence). The CDR3 loop reads CASSLRQGTYEQYF. The DNA of the CDR3 is TGTGCCAGCAGCTTACGGCAGGGGACCTACGAGCAGTACTTC.

This clone showed up just a few times. The V and J genes are TRBV2 and TRBJ2-1; TRBD2 aligns across 10 bases. Germline trimming cut 5 bases from V and 7 bases from J; bases unmatched to any gene: 8. Germline CDR1 and CDR2: SNHLY and FYNNEI. This CDR3 has 15 residues. The CDR3 is CASSLFSGRPNEQFF. Here the CDR3 DNA reads TGTGCCAGCAGTCTCTTTAGCGGGAGGCCGAATGAGCAGTTCTTC.

The chain recombines TRBV2 with TRBJ2-3, with TRBD2 matching over 11 bases. The junction had 10 bases not matched to a gene; V was cut back by 6 bases and J by 5 bases. The CDR3 spans 16 residues. CDR1 and CDR2 from the germline V gene are SNHLY and FYNNEI. The CDR3 sequence: CASRLLAGAVGDTQYF. In DNA form, the CDR3 reads TGTGCCAGCAGGTTACTAGCGGGAGCCGTGGGAGATACGCAGTATTTT. Based on the CDR3 plus reference TRBV2 and TRBJ2-3, the full variable domain is EPEVTQTPSHQVTQMGQEVILRCVPISNHLYFYWYRQILGQKVEFLVSFYNNEISEKSEIFDDQFSVERPDGSNFTLKIRSTKLEDSAMYFCASRLLAGAVGDTQYFGPGTRLTVL.

The chain recombines TRBV7-9 with TRBJ1-1, with unresolved D. CDR3 length: 12 residues. Germline V gives CDR1 SEHNR, CDR2 FQNEAQ (reference sequence). V was cut by 0 bases and J by 6 bases, with 5 bases left in between. The CDR3 coding sequence is TGTGCCAGCAGCTTAGCGACTCCTGAAGCTTTCTTT. Protein: CASSLATPEAFF.

The chain recombines TRBV7-2 with TRBJ2-1, with a weak D call TRBD2 (6 bases). V lost 5 bases, J lost 1 base, and 12 bases lay in between. This CDR3 spans 15 amino acids. CDR1 and CDR2 (germline): SGHTA, FQGNSA. The CDR3 region is CASSGFAGSYNEQFF. CDR3 nucleotide sequence: TGTGCCAGCAGCGGATTTGCGGGGTCCTACAATGAGCAGTTCTTC.

J is TRBJ2-7 and V is TRBV3-1 (or the pseudogene TRBV3-2); TRBD2 might be the D (6 bases). Germline V gene data show CDR1 as LGHDT and CDR2 as YNNKEL (reference sequence). The CDR3 is 13 residues long. The V end was cut by 4 bases, the J end by 7 bases, with 14 bases between. Written as DNA, the CDR3 is TGTGCCAGCAGCCTCCCAGCGGGTCGTGAGCAGTACTTC. Translated, it gives CASSLPAGREQYF.

V usage is TRBV9 and J usage is TRBJ2-5; 7 bases are shared with TRBD2. This CDR3 contains 18 residues. Germline trimming cut 0 bases from V and 5 bases from J; bases unmatched to any gene: 16. Germline lookup yields CDR1 SGDLS and CDR2 YYNGEE. The CDR3 bases are TGTGCCAGCAGCGTAGCTCAGGGAGGGACCAAGCCTGCGGAGACCCAGTACTTC. Amino acid sequence: CASSVAQGGTKPAETQYF.

The V call is TRBV10-3, the J call TRBJ2-1; 10 bases map to TRBD2. V trimming: 8 bases; J trimming: 10 bases; junction bases outside the gene matches: 14. Germline loops: CDR1 ENHRY, CDR2 SYGVKD. The CDR3 has 15 amino acids. CDR3 sequence: CAIGTAGGPKLEQFF. As DNA, the CDR3 is TGTGCCATCGGGACAGCGGGGGGGCCAAAGTTAGAGCAGTTCTTC.

V is TRBV7-3 and J is TRBJ1-4, with D tentatively TRBD1 (6 bases). Germline V gene lookup returns CDR1 SGHTA and CDR2 FQGTGA. CDR3 size: 16 residues. V was clipped by 1 base and J by 5 bases, with 14 bases between them. The CDR3 DNA sequence: TGTGCCAGCAGCTTAAATCCGCCAGGGGTAAATGAAAAACTGTTTTTT. Residues: CASSLNPPGVNEKLFF.

This rearrangement joins TRBV9 to TRBJ2-1; 9 bases are a match to TRBD1. Germline V gives CDR1 SGDLS, CDR2 YYNGEE. The V segment lost 0 bases and the J segment 7 bases; nucleotides outside the gene matches: 5. The CDR3 extends over 15 amino acids. Written as DNA, the CDR3 is TGTGCCAGCAGCGTAGGGGACAGGGTAATGAATGAGCAGTTCTTC. This sequence encodes CASSVGDRVMNEQFF. Full variable domain (missing parts from reference TRBV9 and TRBJ2-1): DSGVTQTPKHLITATGQRVTLRCSPRSGDLSVYWYQQSLDQGLQFLIQYYNGEERAKGNILERFSAQQFPDLHSELNLSSLELGDSALYFCASSVGDRVMNEQFFGPGTRLTVL.

V gene TRBV21-1 combines with J gene TRBJ2-7; TRBD2 is the table's D call and was not checked against the DNA. TRBV21-1 is tagged as a pseudogene. The CDR3 covers 8 residues. The CDR3 sequence: CASKEEYF. The DNA of the CDR3 is TGTGCCAGCAAGGAGGAGTACTTC.

This chain links TRBV9 with TRBJ2-1; 14 nucleotides match TRBD2. The V and J ends lost 4 bases and 8 bases, in that order; junction bases with no gene match: 11. CDR3 size: 17 residues. CDR1 and CDR2 (germline): SGDLS, YYNGEE. The CDR3 coding sequence is TGTGCCAGCAGCTTCCGATCCGGGACTAGCGGGAGCCATGAGCAGTTCTTC. The encoded protein is CASSFRSGTSGSHEQFF.

This CDR3 reads CATSRDTGTPTDTQYF. CDR3 DNA sequence: TGTGCCACCAGCAGAGATACAGGGACCCCCACAGATACGCAGTATTTT. V and J are TRBV15 and TRBJ2-3; tentative D call: TRBD1 (6 bases). The CDR3 is 16 amino acids. The germline V and J ends were trimmed by 0 bases and 2 bases, with 12 bases remaining between them. Germline V gene sequence: CDR1 LNHNV, CDR2 YYDKDF (reference sequence).

The chain carries TRBV30 and TRBJ2-7, with 11 positions matching TRBD2. Germline V gene data show CDR1 as GTSNPN and CDR2 as SVGIG (reference sequence). V lost 0 bases and J lost 7; bases outside the gene matches: 8. The length of the CDR3 is 15 residues. CDR3 in amino acids: CAWSVTSGSSREQYF. In DNA, the CDR3 is TGTGCCTGGAGTGTCACTAGCGGGAGTTCGCGGGAGCAGTACTTC. The whole variable domain, filled in from reference TRBV30 and TRBJ2-7, reads SQTIHQWPATLVQPVGSPLSLECTVEGTSNPNLYWYRQAAGRGLQLLFYSVGIGQISSEVPQNLSASRPQDRQFILSSKKLLLSDSGFYLCAWSVTSGSSREQYFGPGTRLTVT.

The gene calls are TRBV10-3 and TRBJ2-2; the match to TRBD2 covers 8 bases. With 7 bases clipped from V and 4 bases from J, the junction kept 11 bases outside the gene matches. The V gene's germline CDR1 is ENHRY and CDR2 SYGVKD. The CDR3 sequence is 16 residues long. CDR3 in amino acids: CAITGSETSATGELFF. CDR3 in DNA: TGTGCCATCACCGGTAGTGAGACTAGCGCCACCGGGGAGCTGTTTTTT.

V gene TRBV15 combines with J gene TRBJ2-7; 11 bases map to TRBD1. The germline V gene encodes CDR1 LNHNV and CDR2 YYDKDF (reference sequence). V lost 4 bases to trimming and J lost 2 bases; unmatched junction nucleotides: 16. This CDR3 spans 19 amino acids. CDR3 region: CATSINIKKGQGVAYEQYF. DNA for the CDR3: TGTGCCACCAGCATCAATATTAAAAAGGGACAGGGGGTCGCCTACGAGCAGTACTTC.

This chain links TRBV27 with TRBJ1-6; D is undetermined. Trimming took off 8 bases at V and 0 bases at J, with 14 bases between the two ends. The CDR3 consists of 16 residues. Germline CDR1 and CDR2: MNHEY and SMNVEV (reference sequence). The CDR3 coding sequence is TGTGCCAGCGGGAGAGCCCCGAGCTCCTATAATTCACCCCTCCACTTT. This codes for CASGRAPSSYNSPLHF.